Presented here are 29 T cell receptor beta chains from one specimen sequenced in a study of beta chain features in type 1 diabetes. The whole isolated RNA underwent reverse transcription, so sequencing captured expressed TCRB transcripts. Sequencing used immunoSEQ multiplex PCR; TCRdb keeps in-frame clones, though not all of them. The data hold about 350,000 clones, with around a fifth observed a single time. Material for sequencing was naive CD4+ T cells from blood. All receptors derive from a woman in her late teens or twenties in good health.

This chain links TRBV7-2 with TRBJ2-5; D gene unclear. The CDR3 extends over 14 amino acids. CDR1 is SGHTA, CDR2 FQGNSA, per germline. The germline V and J ends were trimmed by 3 bases and 2 bases, with 10 bases remaining between them. The CDR3 nucleotides read TGTGCCAGCAGCTTCTACAGTCGACAAGAGACCCAGTACTTC. Protein: CASSFYSRQETQYF.

The rearrangement joins TRBV19 to TRBJ2-5; TRBD2 aligns across 9 bases. Unmatched junction bases numbered 9, after V lost 6 bases and J lost 4 bases. Germline CDR1 is LNHDA and CDR2 is SQIVND (reference sequence). CDR3 length: 15 amino acids. This CDR3 reads CASRPGLAIVETQYF. The CDR3 DNA sequence: TGTGCCAGTAGGCCCGGACTAGCGATCGTAGAGACCCAGTACTTC.

The chain uses TRBV19 and TRBJ1-2; D is uncertain. The CDR3 contains 13 residues. V was cut by 4 bases and J by 0 bases, with 6 bases left in between. Germline V CDR1 and CDR2: LNHDA, SQIVND (reference sequence). CDR3 nucleotides: TGTGCCAGTAGTAAGGGAGCTAACTATGGCTACACCTTC. Residues: CASSKGANYGYTF.

This chain connects TRBV6-5 to TRBJ1-5; no clear D gene. The V end was cut by 5 bases, the J end by 4 bases, with 6 bases between. From germline, CDR1 is MNHEY and CDR2 SVGAGI. This CDR3 region has 12 residues. The CDR3 is CASSDTNQPQHF. CDR3 DNA: TGTGCCAGCAGTGACACTAATCAGCCCCAGCATTTT.

The rearrangement joins TRBV7-2 to TRBJ2-2, with D possibly TRBD2 on 5 matching bases. The CDR3 spans 16 residues. V shed 5 bases and J shed 7 bases, with 20 bases lying between them. Germline CDR1 SGHTA, CDR2 FQGNSA. DNA for the CDR3: TGTGCCAGCAGCCCACACCTAACGGGGTTGGGCGGGGAGCTGTTTTTT. Translation: CASSPHLTGLGGELFF.

This clone occurred a few times. The rearrangement uses TRBV18 and TRBJ2-7; 9 bases map to TRBD1. Germline assignment: CDR1 KGHSH and CDR2 LQKENI. CDR3 length: 14 amino acids. J lost 7 bases, V lost 3 bases, and 7 bases had no gene match. CDR3 loop: CASSPGTGRREQYF. CDR3 nucleotide sequence: TGTGCCAGCTCACCGGGGACAGGGCGGCGGGAGCAGTACTTC.

This clone was found a few times. The chain joins TRBV7-2 to TRBJ2-3; 8 bases map to TRBD2. V gave up 1 base and J gave up 1 base; unmatched junction bases: 1. Per the germline V gene, CDR1 is SGHTA and CDR2 is FQGNSA. The CDR3 extends over 15 amino acids. The chain's CDR3 is CASSLVSGGTDTQYF. The CDR3, as DNA: TGTGCCAGCAGCTTAGTTAGCGGGGGCACAGATACGCAGTATTTT.

This clone was seen more than once but under ten times. This chain connects TRBV7-9 to TRBJ2-7; 8 nucleotides line up with TRBD1. J gave up 4 bases and V 4 bases, and 3 bases lay outside the gene matches. Germline CDR1 reads SEHNR; CDR2 reads FQNEAQ (reference sequence). The CDR3 consists of 13 residues. CDR3 nucleotides: TGTGCCAGCAGCTCAGGGGGCAGGTACGAGCAGTACTTC. Amino acids: CASSSGGRYEQYF.

The CDR3 spells CASSSQIYEQYF. The CDR3 DNA sequence: TGTGCCAGCAGCTCACAAATCTACGAGCAGTACTTC. This chain links TRBV7-9 with TRBJ2-7; D call uncertain. Germline-derived CDR1 and CDR2 are SEHNR and FQNEAQ (reference sequence). Trimming stripped 4 bases from V and 3 bases from J, with 7 bases between. This CDR3 comprises 12 residues.

The V and J genes are TRBV5-4 and TRBJ2-7, with TRBD2 identical over 9 bases. The CDR3 is 15 amino acids. After removal of 3 bases from V and 3 bases from J, the junction contained 7 bases not matched to a gene. CDR1 is SGHNT, CDR2 YYREEE, per germline (reference sequence). The CDR3 loop is CASSSRNSGGYEQYF. The CDR3 bases are TGTGCCAGCAGCTCCCGGAATAGCGGGGGCTACGAGCAGTACTTC.

V is TRBV29-1 and J is TRBJ2-7; TRBD2 is a possible D gene (6 bases). This CDR3 comprises 14 residues. V lost 7 bases to trimming and J lost 0 bases, with 16 bases between them. Per germline, CDR1 SQVTM and CDR2 ANQGSEA. As DNA, the CDR3 is TGCAGCGCCCTCGGGGGACGGACCTCCTACGAGCAGTACTTC. Translation gives CSALGGRTSYEQYF.

The chain links TRBV28 to TRBJ2-7; TRBD2 matches at 11 bases. CDR3 length equals 14 residues. Germline CDR1 reads MDHEN; CDR2 reads SYDVKM. Trimming cost V 7 bases and J 4 bases; bases outside gene matches: 6. In DNA, the CDR3 is TGTGCCAGCACCAGACTAGCGGGGTATTACGAGCAGTACTTC. This codes for CASTRLAGYYEQYF.

V usage is TRBV5-1 and J usage is TRBJ2-5, with TRBD1 identical over 10 bases. The CDR3 is 14 residues long. Losses at the gene ends were 3 bases for V and 3 bases for J; bases not matched to a gene: 2. Germline V gene lookup returns CDR1 SGHRS and CDR2 YFSETQ. CDR3 sequence: CASSSTGGEETQYF. The CDR3 DNA reads TGCGCCAGCAGCTCGACAGGGGGCGAAGAGACCCAGTACTTC. Combining the CDR3 with reference TRBV5-1 and TRBJ2-5 gives the whole variable domain KAGVTQTPRYLIKTRGQQVTLSCSPISGHRSVSWYQQTPGQGLQFLFEYFSETQRNKGNFPGRFSGRQFSNSRSEMNVSTLELGDSALYLCASSSTGGEETQYFGPGTRLLVL.

This clone appeared a few times. The chain is built from TRBV19 and TRBJ1-2; perhaps TRBD1 as D (5 bases). Trimming took 3 bases from V and 7 from J, leaving 12 bases between them. The CDR3 spans 13 residues. In germline, CDR1 is LNHDA, CDR2 SQIVND (reference sequence). The CDR3 DNA reads as TGTGCCAGTAGTATGATCCAGGGTGGTGGCTACACCTTC. It translates to CASSMIQGGGYTF.

The J gene is TRBJ2-7, the V gene TRBV6-6; TRBD2 matches 11 bases. This CDR3 has 14 residues. Germline loops: CDR1 MNHNY, CDR2 SVGAGI (reference sequence). With 5 bases clipped from V and 12 bases from J, the junction kept 12 bases outside the gene matches. CDR3 residues: CASSPQTSGDPPYF. DNA for the CDR3: TGTGCCAGCAGTCCACAGACTAGCGGGGACCCCCCGTACTTC.

There are a few counts of this clone. The chain employs TRBV2 and TRBJ2-2, with 9 bases fitting TRBD1. The CDR3 spans 15 residues. CDR1 is SNHLY, CDR2 FYNNEI, per germline. The J segment lost 5 bases and the V segment lost 5 bases, leaving 6 bases of the junction unmatched. CDR3 in amino acids: CASSRGQGRTGELFF. CDR3 DNA sequence: TGTGCCAGCAGTCGGGGACAGGGAAGAACCGGGGAGCTGTTTTTT.

The sample holds a few counts of this clone. The chain is built from TRBV30 and TRBJ2-5, with D maybe TRBD1 (5 bases). Trimming stripped 2 bases from V and 3 bases from J, with 10 bases between. Germline CDR1 is GTSNPN and CDR2 is SVGIG (reference sequence). The CDR3 runs to 13 residues. CDR3: CAWSLMTEETQYF. In DNA form, the CDR3 reads TGTGCCTGGAGTCTCATGACAGAAGAGACCCAGTACTTC.

CDR3 sequence: CASSQVGSGVQGYTF. CDR3 coding DNA: TGCGCCAGCAGCCAAGTCGGGTCGGGGGTTCAGGGCTACACCTTC. The genes are TRBV4-1 and TRBJ1-2; D is possibly TRBD1 (5 bases). The CDR3 sequence is 15 residues long. Trimming stripped 1 base from V and 8 bases from J, with 17 bases between. Germline V CDR1 and CDR2: MGHRA, YSYEKL.

This clone was observed a handful of times. The chain uses TRBV5-1 and TRBJ1-2, with 9 bases lining up with TRBD1. CDR3 length: 14 residues. The V segment lost 4 bases and the J segment 4 bases; nucleotides outside the gene matches: 5. Germline V CDR1 and CDR2: SGHRS, YFSETQ. CDR3 in DNA: TGCGCCAGCAGCCCACAGGACAGGGGCTATGGCTACACCTTC. Protein product: CASSPQDRGYGYTF. Variable domain in full (rest from reference TRBV5-1 and TRBJ1-2): KAGVTQTPRYLIKTRGQQVTLSCSPISGHRSVSWYQQTPGQGLQFLFEYFSETQRNKGNFPGRFSGRQFSNSRSEMNVSTLELGDSALYLCASSPQDRGYGYTFGSGTRLTVV.

This clone turned up a few times. The chain links TRBV29-1 to TRBJ2-5, with 7 bases identical to TRBD1. Looked up from germline, CDR1 is SQVTM and CDR2 is ANQGSEA. The CDR3 extends over 14 amino acids. The trim removed 6 bases at V and 1 base at J, leaving 8 bases unmatched. CDR3 coding DNA: TGCAGCGTCGCAACCGGGACAGTCCAAGAGACCCAGTACTTC. It yields the protein CSVATGTVQETQYF.

The chain joins TRBV5-1 to TRBJ2-1, with D tentatively TRBD1 (5 bases). V was cut by 1 base and J by 2 bases, with 10 bases left in between. CDR3 size: 15 residues. CDR1 is SGHRS, CDR2 YFSETQ, per germline. In nucleotides, the CDR3 is TGCGCCAGCAGCTTGCGGCAGGGTGCCTACAATGAGCAGTTCTTC. This gives the protein CASSLRQGAYNEQFF.

The chain employs TRBV14 and TRBJ2-7; 9 positions match TRBD1. J gave up 1 base and V 4 bases, and 5 bases lay outside the gene matches. Looked up from germline, CDR1 is SGHDN and CDR2 is FVKESK. This CDR3 spans 15 amino acids. This CDR3 is CASSLGQGWSYEQYF. CDR3 coding DNA: TGTGCCAGCAGCCTTGGACAGGGGTGGTCCTACGAGCAGTACTTC.

This clone was picked up a small number of times. The rearrangement links TRBV7-9 to TRBJ1-1, with D unclear. This CDR3 comprises 13 residues. CDR1 is SEHNR, CDR2 FQNEAQ, per germline (reference sequence). With 3 bases removed from V and 1 base from J, the gap between germline ends came to 6 bases. CDR3 in DNA: TGTGCCAGCAGCTTGCAAGCGAACACTGAAGCTTTCTTT. As protein: CASSLQANTEAFF.

The V gene is TRBV9, the J gene TRBJ2-7, with TRBD1 matching 10 bases. J lost 5 bases, V lost 0 bases, and 8 bases had no gene match. Germline assignment: CDR1 SGDLS and CDR2 YYNGEE. The CDR3 is made up of 16 amino acids. The CDR3 nucleotides read TGTGCCAGCAGCGTAGCAGGAGGGACAGGGGTCCACGAGCAGTACTTC. Residues: CASSVAGGTGVHEQYF.

This sequence joins TRBV2 and TRBJ2-7; the D is unclear. V lost 6 bases and J lost 2, with 8 bases in between. In germline, CDR1 is SNHLY, CDR2 FYNNEI. This CDR3 comprises 12 residues. The CDR3 loop reads CASSPETYEQYF. In nucleotides, the CDR3 is TGTGCCAGCAGCCCTGAGACCTACGAGCAGTACTTC.

This clone was picked up a small number of times. The chain has TRBV9 and TRBJ2-1; 11 bases map to TRBD2. CDR1 is SGDLS, CDR2 YYNGEE, per germline. The V and J ends lost 4 bases and 2 bases, in that order; junction bases with no gene match: 2. The CDR3 contains 15 residues. Written as DNA, the CDR3 is TGTGCCAGCAGCCCGGGACTAGCGGCCTACAATGAGCAGTTCTTC. Protein sequence: CASSPGLAAYNEQFF.

This chain uses TRBV19 with TRBJ1-5; 8 bases align to TRBD1. The CDR3 is 14 amino acids. V lost 7 bases, J lost 7 bases, and 9 bases stayed unmatched. Per germline, CDR1 LNHDA and CDR2 SQIVND (reference sequence). In DNA form, the CDR3 reads TGTGCCAGTAACCTGGACAGGGCAGGCCAGCCCCAGCATTTT. It yields the protein CASNLDRAGQPQHF.

The chain links TRBV7-2 to TRBJ2-5; D remains ambiguous. The CDR3 has 11 amino acids. The V and J ends lost 5 bases and 3 bases respectively, with 4 bases between them. The germline CDR1 and CDR2 sequences are SGHTA and FQGNSA. CDR3 DNA sequence: TGTGCCAGCAGCCGTGAAGAGACCCAGTACTTC. Translation: CASSREETQYF.

The chain has TRBV7-2 and TRBJ1-1, with D perhaps TRBD1 (6 bases). This CDR3 has 13 residues. Germline lookup yields CDR1 SGHTA and CDR2 FQGNSA. The V end lost 8 bases, the J end lost 1 base, and 11 bases lay between the germline ends. The CDR3 bases are TGTGCCAGCCGGAAGGACAGGAACACTGAAGCTTTCTTT. This codes for CASRKDRNTEAFF.